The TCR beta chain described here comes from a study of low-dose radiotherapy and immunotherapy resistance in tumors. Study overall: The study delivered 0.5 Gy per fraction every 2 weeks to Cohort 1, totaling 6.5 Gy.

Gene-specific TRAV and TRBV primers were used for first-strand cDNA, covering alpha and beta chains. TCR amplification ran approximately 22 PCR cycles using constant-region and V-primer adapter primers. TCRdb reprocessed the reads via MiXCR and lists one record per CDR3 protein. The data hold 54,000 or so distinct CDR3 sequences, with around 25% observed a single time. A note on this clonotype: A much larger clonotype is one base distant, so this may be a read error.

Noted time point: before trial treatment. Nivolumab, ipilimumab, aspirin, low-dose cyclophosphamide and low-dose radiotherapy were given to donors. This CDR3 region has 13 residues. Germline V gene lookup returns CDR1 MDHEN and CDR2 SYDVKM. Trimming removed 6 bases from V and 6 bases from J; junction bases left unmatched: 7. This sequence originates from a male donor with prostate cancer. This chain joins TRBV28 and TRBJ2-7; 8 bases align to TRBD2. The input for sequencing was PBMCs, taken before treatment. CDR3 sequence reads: CASSSRGGLEQYF. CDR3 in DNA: TGTGCCAGCAGCTCTCGGGGGGGGCTCGAGCAGTACTTC.